This TCR beta chain was observed in a study of shared clonotypes between healthy human individuals. Here immunoSEQ multiplex PCR was the method, and the copy in TCRdb shows in-frame clones only, minus some. The sample has 650,000 to 750,000 clones; roughly 70% are singletons. The CDR3 consists of 14 residues. V was pared by 6 bases and J by 0 bases, with 5 bases of the junction left unmatched. Germline V gene data show CDR1 as MNHEY and CDR2 as SVGAGI. The sequence came from a woman aged 25 to 45 in good health. Sequencing input: memory CD4+ T cells sorted from blood. Documented subset: CD45RA-negative fraction. This chain links TRBV6-5 with TRBJ2-7; 7 nucleotides line up with TRBD2. CDR3 DNA: TGTGCCAGCAGGAGGGACTACGACTCCTACGAGCAGTACTTC. Residues: CASRRDYDSYEQYF.